This T cell receptor (beta chain) was recovered during a study of molecular identifiers for immune sequencing clone quantification. This clonotype appeared once. V was trimmed by 0 bases and J by 0 bases, leaving 6 bases between them. The CDR3 loop spans 14 amino acids. Germline values: CDR1 SGHKS, CDR2 YYEKEE (reference sequence). TCRdb itself ran the PCR reads through MiXCR, one entry per CDR3 protein. The sample lists about 510,000 distinct CDR3 sequences, around 23% occurring once. The chain couples TRBV5-5 to TRBJ2-5; D is unresolved. Material: naive CD8+ T cells from blood, with Jurkat cell RNA spiked in. Indicated subset: FACS-sorted CD8+CD4-CCR7+CD45RA+ naive T cells. The sequence came from a human donor in good health. Some libraries in this study had Jurkat cell RNA spiked in. The CDR3 DNA reads as TGTGCCAGCAGCTTGGTGAATGACCAAGAGACCCAGTACTTC. Its translation is CASSLVNDQETQYF. Together with reference TRBV5-5 and TRBJ2-5, the CDR3 gives the full variable domain: DAGVTQSPTHLIKTRGQQVTLRCSPISGHKSVSWYQQVLGQGPQFIFQYYEKEERGRGNFPDRFSARQFPNYSSELNVNALLLGDSALYLCASSLVNDQETQYFGPGTRLLVL.